This T cell receptor beta chain was captured by sequencing in a study of T-cell reconstitution after alpha-beta-depleted transplantation in children. Trimming cost V 3 bases and J 7 bases, with 9 bases left between them. The CDR3 has 12 residues. Germline CDR1 and CDR2: KGHSH and LQKENI. This clonotype was found many times. This sample's TCRbeta library carried unique molecular identifier barcodes. TCRdb reprocessed the PCR reads with MiXCR, giving one entry per CDR3 protein. The data contain approximately 150,000 distinct CDR3 sequences, about 9% of them singletons. The genes are TRBV18 and TRBJ1-2, with a tentative D call TRBD1 (5 bases). This sequence originates from a female patient aged 2-10 years who had a stem cell transplant for congenital amegakaryocytic thrombocytopenia, so the T cells may come from the graft donor. The specimen comprised PBMCs, mostly from graft donor cells, sampled 180 days after TCRalphabeta/CD19-depleted stem cell transplant. This chain's CDR3 is CASSPSDSGYTF. Here the CDR3 DNA reads TGTGCCAGCTCACCCTCTGACAGTGGCTACACCTTC.